The 17 T cell receptor beta chains presented below share a single source sample, sequenced in a study of identical twins. MiXCR, applied by TCRdb to the 5' RACE reads, yields one record per CDR3 protein. The sample yields hundreds of thousands of distinct CDR3 sequences, around an eighth seen once. This sample also belongs to another study, concerning yellow fever vaccine responses in identical twins.

The sequenced material came from PBMCs. Source of these receptors: a woman aged 18-29 years in good health.

The V and J genes are TRBV5-5 and TRBJ2-5; 10 bases fit TRBD1. The J segment lost 4 bases and the V segment lost 4 bases, leaving 7 bases of the junction unmatched. CDR1 is SGHKS, CDR2 YYEKEE, per germline (reference sequence). The CDR3 spans 15 residues. This chain's CDR3 is CASSPTDRGPETQYF. The CDR3 DNA follows: TGTGCCAGCAGCCCGACCGACAGGGGGCCAGAGACCCAGTACTTC.

This clonotype came up a few times. The CDR3 DNA follows: TGTGCCAGCTCACCGACAGGGTTCCATGAGCAGTTCTTC. Protein: CASSPTGFHEQFF. The V call is TRBV18, the J call TRBJ2-1, with 7 positions matching TRBD1. This CDR3 spans 13 amino acids. Germline values: CDR1 KGHSH, CDR2 LQKENI. V was pared by 3 bases and J by 8 bases, with 4 bases of the junction left unmatched.

About this clonotype: A read error may explain this, as a much larger clone is one base away. The chain carries TRBV5-1 and TRBJ2-3; D is ambiguous. The V gene's germline CDR1 is SGHRS and CDR2 YFSETQ. This CDR3 comprises 13 residues. Trimming took off 2 bases at V and 3 bases at J, with 7 bases between the two ends. The chain's CDR3 is CASSFEATDTQYF. In nucleotides, the CDR3 is TGCGCCAGCAGCTTCGAGGCGACAGATACGCAGTATTTT.

The chain links TRBV4-2 to TRBJ1-1; D unresolved. Germline V lookup: CDR1 LGHNA, CDR2 YNFKEQ. Trimming took off 0 bases at V and 0 bases at J, with 8 bases between the two ends. The CDR3 runs 15 residues. In nucleotides, the CDR3 is TGTGCCAGCAGCCAAGAAAACAGCGTGAACACTGAAGCTTTCTTT. Encoded protein: CASSQENSVNTEAFF.

The chain uses TRBV20-1 and TRBJ1-2; weak D call: TRBD1 (5 bases). Trimming took off 4 bases at V and 4 bases at J, with 16 bases between the two ends. Germline V gene sequence: CDR1 DFQATT, CDR2 SNEGSKA (reference sequence). This CDR3 contains 14 residues. The CDR3 DNA follows: TGCAGTGCTACAGCTCAGGGAGAGGGCTATGGCTACACCTTC. It encodes CSATAQGEGYGYTF.

CDR3 sequence reads: CATSDFSGEQYF. The CDR3 DNA reads as TGTGCCACCAGTGATTTTTCGGGGGAGCAGTACTTC. The chain couples TRBV24-1 to TRBJ2-7, with a tentative D call TRBD2 (5 bases). CDR1 is KGHDR, CDR2 SFDVKD, per germline. The CDR3 sequence is 12 residues long. V was cut by 1 base and J by 7 bases, with 7 bases left in between.

This clonotype was seen repeatedly, ten times or more. This chain links TRBV28 with TRBJ1-1; D may be TRBD1 (6 bases). This CDR3 is built from 14 residues. Looked up from germline, CDR1 is MDHEN and CDR2 is SYDVKM. V gave up 6 bases and J gave up 0 bases, with 11 bases separating them. The CDR3 DNA sequence: TGTGCCAGCAGGGGCGGACAGTTGAACACTGAAGCTTTCTTT. Translation: CASRGGQLNTEAFF.

The DNA of the CDR3 is TGTGCCAGCTGCTCGGGACTAGCGGGGGGGCTTGGGACCGGGGAGCTGTTTTTT. It codes for CASCSGLAGGLGTGELFF. This chain uses TRBV12-3 or TRBV12-4 with TRBJ2-2, with 16 bases aligning to TRBD2. This CDR3 region has 18 residues. With 8 bases clipped from V and 5 bases from J, the junction kept 11 bases outside the gene matches.

The rearrangement links TRBV5-6 to TRBJ2-2; a weak D match, TRBD1 (5 bases). The CDR3 has 14 amino acids. Trimming removed 8 bases at V and 4 bases at J, with 15 bases between. Germline V gene lookup returns CDR1 SGHDT and CDR2 YYEEEE. The CDR3 DNA follows: TGTGCCAGTCAGATGACAGAACGCACCGGGGAGCTGTTTTTT. It codes for CASQMTERTGELFF.

V usage is TRBV29-1 and J usage is TRBJ2-2; 10 bases match TRBD2. CDR1 and CDR2 from the germline V gene are SQVTM and ANQGSEA. Trimming cost V 7 bases and J 1 base; bases outside gene matches: 18. The CDR3 sequence is 19 residues long. The CDR3 protein is CSARAGGQLKNMNTGELFF. The CDR3 DNA reads as TGCAGCGCCAGAGCGGGAGGGCAGCTAAAGAACATGAACACCGGGGAGCTGTTTTTT.

This clonotype turned up a few times. The chain couples TRBV5-1 to TRBJ2-1; no firm D call. The germline gives CDR1 SGHRS, CDR2 YFSETQ. The CDR3 is 14 residues long. V lost 4 bases and J lost 3, with 11 bases in between. Here the CDR3 DNA reads TGCGCCAGCAGCGGGTCCAGCGTCTACAATGAGCAGTTCTTC. Translation gives CASSGSSVYNEQFF. The complete variable domain, with remaining parts taken from reference TRBV5-1 and TRBJ2-1, reads KAGVTQTPRYLIKTRGQQVTLSCSPISGHRSVSWYQQTPGQGLQFLFEYFSETQRNKGNFPGRFSGRQFSNSRSEMNVSTLELGDSALYLCASSGSSVYNEQFFGPGTRLTVL.

This clonotype occurred many times. The rearrangement links TRBV5-1 to TRBJ2-1; either TRBD1 or TRBD2 may supply D (5 bases each). The germline gives CDR1 SGHRS, CDR2 YFSETQ. The V end was cut by 0 bases, the J end by 8 bases, with 24 bases between. The CDR3 spans 18 residues. The CDR3 sequence: CASSLDMGPRVIIYEQFF. In nucleotides, the CDR3 is TGCGCCAGCAGCTTGGATATGGGGCCGAGGGTGATAATATATGAGCAGTTCTTC.

This clonotype was seen ten or more times. V gene TRBV5-6 combines with J gene TRBJ2-1; 8 bases fit TRBD2. Germline assignment: CDR1 SGHDT and CDR2 YYEEEE. The junction had 4 bases not matched to a gene; V was cut back by 2 bases and J by 6 bases. This CDR3 is built from 14 residues. The CDR3 nucleotides read TGTGCCAGCAGCTTCGGGGGGGCGGGCAATGAGCAGTTCTTC. Protein: CASSFGGAGNEQFF. Full variable domain (remainder filled in from reference TRBV5-6 and TRBJ2-1): DAGVTQSPTHLIKTRGQQVTLRCSPKSGHDTVSWYQQALGQGPQFIFQYYEEEERQRGNFPDRFSGHQFPNYSSELNVNALLLGDSALYLCASSFGGAGNEQFFGPGTRLTVL.

The CDR3 region has the DNA TGTGCCAGCAGCCGCGCCCCTAGCAATCAGCCCCAGCATTTT. Translated, it gives CASSRAPSNQPQHF. This chain links TRBV28 with TRBJ1-5; D uncertain. The CDR3 is made up of 14 amino acids. V lost 6 bases and J lost 0, with 9 bases in between. Germline V gene data show CDR1 as MDHEN and CDR2 as SYDVKM.

This clonotype was seen only a few times. V and J are TRBV4-1 and TRBJ2-2; D not resolved. The germline V gene encodes CDR1 MGHRA and CDR2 YSYEKL. The CDR3 is 18 amino acids. V was shortened by 0 bases and J by 5 bases, with 19 bases between the two germline ends. The CDR3 loop reads CASSQDRKGFVRTGELFF. The CDR3 DNA follows: TGCGCCAGCAGCCAAGATCGGAAGGGATTTGTTCGGACCGGGGAGCTGTTTTTT.

The table lists this clonotype with many counts. The chain recombines TRBV11-3 with TRBJ2-1, with 8 bases lining up with TRBD2. The CDR3 totals 14 residues. The J segment lost 4 bases and the V segment lost 3 bases, leaving 2 bases of the junction unmatched. Germline V gene data show CDR1 as SGHNT and CDR2 as YENEEA. The CDR3 loop is CASSFPGGYNEQFF. The CDR3, as DNA: TGTGCCAGCAGCTTCCCGGGAGGGTACAATGAGCAGTTCTTC.

The sample holds many counts of this clonotype. This sequence joins TRBV20-1 and TRBJ2-7; 10 bases fit TRBD2. The V gene's germline CDR1 is DFQATT and CDR2 SNEGSKA (reference sequence). Unmatched junction bases numbered 6, after V lost 1 base and J lost 0 bases. This CDR3 spans 16 amino acids. The CDR3 nucleotides read TGCAGTGCTAGAGGCCAGCGGGAGGGCCGCTCCTACGAGCAGTACTTC. Protein product: CSARGQREGRSYEQYF.